These T cell receptor beta chains were read from a single sample in a study of shared clonotypes between healthy human individuals. Here immunoSEQ multiplex PCR was the method, and the copy in TCRdb shows in-frame clones only, minus some. This sample has about 600,000 clones, with about 97% found just once. Sequencing used naive CD4+ T cells sorted from blood. The receptors come from a woman aged 25 to 39 in good health. Each CDR3 is given without its conserved first and last residue. A D gene is named only where the DNA matches it firmly. Only part of the rows carry a size: once, few, many, or a class if the clone is expanded.

CDR3aa: TSSQPANRGRIWENTEAF; d_gene: -; abundance: -; v_gene: TRBV1
CDR3aa: ASSLKTGGSGEQY; d_gene: TRBD1; abundance: -; v_gene: TRBV5-1
CDR3aa: ASLRGTNEKLF; d_gene: -; abundance: -; v_gene: TRBV28
CDR3aa: ASSRTRTGSNQPQH; d_gene: TRBD1; abundance: -; v_gene: TRBV7-8
CDR3aa: ASSVTSGYSSYEQY; d_gene: TRBD2; abundance: -; v_gene: TRBV5-1
CDR3aa: ASSLTATGELF; d_gene: -; abundance: -; v_gene: TRBV6-5
CDR3aa: ASSLYRVAEQF; d_gene: -; abundance: once; v_gene: TRBV27
CDR3aa: ASSLEEGTEAF; d_gene: -; abundance: -; v_gene: TRBV7-9
CDR3aa: ASSARTGEGYGYT; d_gene: TRBD1; abundance: -; v_gene: TRBV5-4
CDR3aa: ASSAVRSNEKLF; d_gene: -; abundance: -; v_gene: TRBV2
CDR3aa: ASSSQTSGRYQETQY; d_gene: TRBD2; abundance: once; v_gene: TRBV5-4
CDR3aa: ASSLAGQELYGYT; d_gene: -; abundance: -; v_gene: TRBV7-9
CDR3aa: ASSPRDRSPGTYEQY; d_gene: TRBD1; abundance: -; v_gene: TRBV5-5
CDR3aa: ASSFSPHEQY; d_gene: -; abundance: -; v_gene: TRBV28
CDR3aa: ASSYLGTNQGTQY; d_gene: TRBD2; abundance: -; v_gene: TRBV5-1
CDR3aa: ASSPGTGWRKLF; d_gene: TRBD1; abundance: -; v_gene: TRBV9
CDR3aa: ASSLVGTGYSPLH; d_gene: TRBD1; abundance: -; v_gene: TRBV7-9
CDR3aa: ASSFRQTGVDNEQF; d_gene: -; abundance: -; v_gene: TRBV5-1
CDR3aa: ASSLGTGQPQH; d_gene: TRBD1; abundance: -; v_gene: TRBV18
CDR3aa: ASSRGLPASETQY; d_gene: -; abundance: -; v_gene: TRBV2
CDR3aa: ASSQGDRTLSYEQY; d_gene: -; abundance: -; v_gene: TRBV4-1
CDR3aa: ASTPQEESNEQF; d_gene: -; abundance: -; v_gene: TRBV7-9
CDR3aa: AISDGRGYGYT; d_gene: -; abundance: -; v_gene: TRBV10-3
CDR3aa: ASSLFPETYEQY; d_gene: -; abundance: -; v_gene: TRBV5-6
CDR3aa: ASSLGAYEQY; d_gene: -; abundance: -; v_gene: TRBV5-1
CDR3aa: ASGTGIGEQY; d_gene: TRBD1; abundance: -; v_gene: TRBV6-6
CDR3aa: ASSLGLDQPQH; d_gene: -; abundance: once; v_gene: TRBV28